This T cell receptor (beta chain) was sequenced for a study of sequential checkpoint blockade in melanoma (dated by TCRdb to about 2019). For the wider study: In a 1:1 randomization, patients received either first-line nivolumab then ipilimumab (arm A) or ipilimumab then nivolumab (arm B). Maintenance nivolumab was given following each of the two trial sequences.

The immunoSEQ Assay was used to immunosequence TCRbeta CDR3 regions from genomic DNA. Prior to high-throughput sequencing, genomic DNA was amplified by bias-controlled multiplex PCR. From the authors' description of their analysis: To quantify the absolute abundance of each unique TCRbeta CDR3 region, the sequences were collapsed and filtered. Clonality, defined as 1 minus Pielou's evenness, was calculated using only productive rearrangements. A previously published method was used to identify clones with significantly greater frequencies in on-treatment samples than in baseline samples. Held by TCRdb, this immuneACCESS table contains in-frame sequences only and omits some clones. Under half of the omission traces to an unresolved V gene where checked; the cause of the rest is unknown. That table supplies the V and J calls and clone size; D and trimming were determined from the DNA. The sample records over 20,000 clones, around 70% of which are singletons. The leading ten clones occupy about 19% of the sample.

Study-wide findings and limitations: The model for predicting response that combines TCR metrics with mutation burden needs to be validated in larger, independent patient cohorts.

Reading the label with the study, this specimen's treatment or condition is: randomized to nivolumab then ipilimumab (arm A) or the reverse (arm B). None of the patients in the trial had previously been given DNA-damaging chemotherapy. Live CD3+CD8+ cells negative for CD19 and CD56 were sorted from thawed PBMCs on a FACS Aria II flow cytometer. Samples were obtained from patients with melanoma enrolled in CheckMate 064, a randomized, open-label phase II trial of sequential checkpoint blockade. Peripheral blood mononuclear cells were collected by leukapheresis, purified using Ficoll-Paque, and frozen in human serum containing around 9.8% DMSO. Right after sorting, the blood CD3+CD8+ cells were verified to be >95% pure, and DNA extraction followed. Points on this clone: What antigen it recognizes has not been identified. Base qualities are missing; no much larger clone stands one base away.

The input for sequencing was CD8+ T cells sorted from blood (inferred from file names), taken from a patient given nivolumab and ipilimumab in sequence. This clonotype was obtained from a human donor with melanoma.

This receptor has the CDR3 CASRDGGAFEQFF. DNA sequence: TGTGCCAGCAGAGACGGGGGGGCCTTTGAGCAGTTCTTC. This chain joins TRBV6-5 to TRBJ2-1, with 8 middle bases fitting TRBD2. The CDR1 and CDR2 encoded by the germline V gene are MNHEY and SVGAGI. From V the trimming removes 6 bases and from J it removes 9 bases, while the gene matches leave 7 bases of the junction unaccounted for. Taken from cysteine to phenylalanine, the CDR3 has 13 residues. The read is trimmed to its CDR3 DNA, 39 bases read in frame from base 1.